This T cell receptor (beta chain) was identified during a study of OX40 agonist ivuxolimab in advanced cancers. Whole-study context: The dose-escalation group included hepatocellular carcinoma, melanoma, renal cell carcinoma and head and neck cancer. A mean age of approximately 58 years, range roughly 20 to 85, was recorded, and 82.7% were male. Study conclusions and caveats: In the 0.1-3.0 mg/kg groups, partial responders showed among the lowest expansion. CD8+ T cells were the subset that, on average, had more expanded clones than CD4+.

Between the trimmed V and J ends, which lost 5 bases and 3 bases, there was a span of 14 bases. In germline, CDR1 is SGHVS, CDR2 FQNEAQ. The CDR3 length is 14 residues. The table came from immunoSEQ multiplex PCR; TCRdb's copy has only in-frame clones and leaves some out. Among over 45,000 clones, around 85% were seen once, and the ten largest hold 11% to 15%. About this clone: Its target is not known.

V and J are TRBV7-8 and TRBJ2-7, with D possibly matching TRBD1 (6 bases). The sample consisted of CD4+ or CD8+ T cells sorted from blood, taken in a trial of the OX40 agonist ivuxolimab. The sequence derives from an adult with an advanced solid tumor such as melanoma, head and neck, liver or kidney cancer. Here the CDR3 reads CASSVGQSHYEQYF. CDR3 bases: TGTGCCAGCAGCGTCGGACAGAGCCACTACGAGCAGTACTTC.